Below, 27 T cell receptor beta chains from the same sample are listed, as sequenced in a study of cytomegalovirus exposure and HLA in healthy donors. Primers included in the PCR were 60 Vbeta and 13 Jbeta primers. Clones were sequenced by immunoSEQ multiplex PCR, and TCRdb holds only the in-frame ones, with some missing. The sample lists 100,000 to 150,000 clones, 75% to 90% seen once, with 7.5% to 9.5% in the top ten. Sequencing was carried out using PBMCs. The receptors derive from a man aged 30-40 years in good health and CMV-seropositive.

This clone was recorded once. V is TRBV7-3 and J is TRBJ2-1, with TRBD1 matching over 7 bases. Germline V gives CDR1 SGHTA, CDR2 FQGTGA. This CDR3 has 17 residues. Losses at the gene ends were 4 bases for V and 0 bases for J; bases not matched to a gene: 9. The CDR3 region has the DNA TGTGCCAGCAGCTCTACCCCGGGGACAGCCTCCTACAATGAGCAGTTCTTC. As protein: CASSSTPGTASYNEQFF. Full variable domain (remainder filled in from reference TRBV7-3 and TRBJ2-1): GAGVSQTPSNKVTEKGKYVELRCDPISGHTALYWYRQSLGQGPEFLIYFQGTGAADDSGLPNDRFFAVRPEGSVSTLKIQRTERGDSAVYLCASSSTPGTASYNEQFFGPGTRLTVL.

This clone was seen only a few times. The gene calls are TRBV29-1 and TRBJ2-1, with D tentatively TRBD1 (5 bases). The CDR3 spans 15 residues. Germline CDR1 SQVTM, CDR2 ANQGSEA. V lost 5 bases to trimming and J lost 0 bases, with 14 bases between them. CDR3 nucleotides: TGCAGCGTTTACCCCCAGGGTAGCTCCTACAATGAGCAGTTCTTC. The encoded protein is CSVYPQGSSYNEQFF.

The J gene is TRBJ1-1, the V gene TRBV19, with 9 bases that match TRBD1. V lost 5 bases and J lost 0; bases outside the gene matches: 13. This CDR3 spans 18 amino acids. Per germline, CDR1 LNHDA and CDR2 SQIVND (reference sequence). As DNA, the CDR3 is TGTGCCAGTAGTTATGGACTTACAGGGGGCAGCATGAACACTGAAGCTTTCTTT. It translates to CASSYGLTGGSMNTEAFF.

The rearrangement links TRBV2 to TRBJ1-2, with TRBD1 matching 9 bases. Germline V gene sequence: CDR1 SNHLY, CDR2 FYNNEI. The V segment lost 6 bases and the J segment 5 bases; nucleotides outside the gene matches: 7. The CDR3 contains 14 residues. The CDR3 reads CASSDRDRVYGYTF. CDR3 coding DNA: TGTGCCAGCAGCGACCGGGACAGGGTGTATGGCTACACCTTC. Looking up the rest from reference TRBV2 and TRBJ1-2 gives the full variable domain: EPEVTQTPSHQVTQMGQEVILRCVPISNHLYFYWYRQILGQKVEFLVSFYNNEISEKSEIFDDQFSVERPDGSNFTLKIRSTKLEDSAMYFCASSDRDRVYGYTFGSGTRLTVV.

This clone came up a few times. This rearrangement joins TRBV25-1 to TRBJ1-1; D uncertain. V lost 6 bases and J lost 4, with 15 bases in between. Looked up from germline, CDR1 is MGHDK and CDR2 is SYGVNS. The CDR3 sequence is 14 residues long. As DNA, the CDR3 is TGTGCCAGCAGATGGGGAGGAAGGGTCACTGAAGCTTTCTTT. Protein sequence: CASRWGGRVTEAFF.

The chain carries TRBV7-3 and TRBJ1-1; D call uncertain. Germline V gene data show CDR1 as SGHTA and CDR2 as FQGTGA. V was pared by 5 bases and J by 1 base, with 17 bases between. The CDR3 spans 16 residues. The CDR3 here is CASSRAPLRGNTEAFF. The DNA of the CDR3 is TGTGCCAGCAGCCGAGCCCCCCTCCGGGGGAACACTGAAGCTTTCTTT.

This clone has only a few counts. The chain combines TRBV19 with TRBJ1-5; 8 bases fit TRBD1. V shed 5 bases, J shed 8 bases, and the junction held 8 bases outside the gene matches. CDR3 length: 14 amino acids. Germline V CDR1 and CDR2: LNHDA, SQIVND (reference sequence). DNA for the CDR3: TGTGCCAGTAGTCTAGGACAGGGCACAGAGCCCCAGCATTTT. It translates to CASSLGQGTEPQHF.

Only a few counts were recorded for this clone. The chain has TRBV13 and TRBJ1-1; TRBD1 might be the D (6 bases). Looked up from germline, CDR1 is PRHDT and CDR2 is FYEKMQ (reference sequence). This CDR3 is 13 amino acids long. Deletions cut 4 bases from V and 1 base from J, with 7 bases between. For the CDR3, the DNA is TGTGCCAGCAGCTCGGACAGGAACACTGAAGCTTTCTTT. Encoded protein: CASSSDRNTEAFF.

The rearrangement links TRBV7-2 to TRBJ2-1; D perhaps matches TRBD2 (6 bases). The CDR3 sequence is 10 residues long. The germline CDR1 and CDR2 sequences are SGHTA and FQGNSA. V lost 8 bases and J lost 10, with 9 bases in between. CDR3 amino acids: CASGGLEQFF. DNA of the CDR3: TGTGCCAGCGGAGGGTTGGAGCAGTTCTTC.

The chain links TRBV5-1 to TRBJ1-1, with 9 bases identical to TRBD1. The CDR3 runs to 16 residues. The V and J ends lost 2 bases and 5 bases, in that order; junction bases with no gene match: 10. Germline V gene lookup returns CDR1 SGHRS and CDR2 YFSETQ. The CDR3: CASSFRGQGRVTEAFF. The CDR3 region has the DNA TGCGCCAGCAGCTTTAGGGGACAGGGTCGTGTAACTGAAGCTTTCTTT.

The chain links TRBV6-5 to TRBJ1-1; 7 nucleotides align to TRBD1. CDR3 length equals 12 residues. The germline gives CDR1 MNHEY, CDR2 SVGAGI. V lost 6 bases to trimming and J lost 4 bases; unmatched junction nucleotides: 2. The CDR3 nucleotides are TGTGCCAGCAGGACAGGGTTCACTGAAGCTTTCTTT. Amino acid sequence: CASRTGFTEAFF.

The chain has TRBV5-6 and TRBJ2-1, with 8 bases identical to TRBD2. The germline CDR1 and CDR2 sequences are SGHDT and YYEEEE. CDR3 length equals 15 residues. V was clipped by 0 bases and J by 4 bases; unmatched bases: 3. CDR3 sequence reads: CASSLVLAGYNEQFF. Here the CDR3 DNA reads TGTGCCAGCAGCTTGGTTCTAGCGGGTTACAATGAGCAGTTCTTC. The full variable domain, in which reference TRBV5-6 and TRBJ2-1 provide the parts outside the CDR3, is DAGVTQSPTHLIKTRGQQVTLRCSPKSGHDTVSWYQQALGQGPQFIFQYYEEEERQRGNFPDRFSGHQFPNYSSELNVNALLLGDSALYLCASSLVLAGYNEQFFGPGTRLTVL.

The chain has TRBV7-3 and TRBJ2-1; D uncertain. The germline gives CDR1 SGHTA, CDR2 FQGTGA. Trimming stripped 2 bases from V and 7 bases from J, with 12 bases between. This CDR3 has 14 amino acids. This chain's CDR3 is CASSLQPSGNEQFF. The CDR3, as DNA: TGTGCCAGCAGCTTACAACCTAGTGGTAATGAGCAGTTCTTC.

The rearrangement joins TRBV5-1 to TRBJ1-2; no clear D gene. The CDR3 extends over 15 amino acids. CDR1 SGHRS and CDR2 YFSETQ come from the germline V gene. Trimming shortened V by 1 base and J by 8 bases, and 18 bases separated the two germline ends. The CDR3 DNA is TGCGCCAGCAGCTTGCGGGTCGGAATAGAGGAAGGCTACACCTTC. Translation gives CASSLRVGIEEGYTF.

The chain combines TRBV9 with TRBJ2-5; D remains unclear. The germline CDR1 and CDR2 sequences are SGDLS and YYNGEE. CDR3 size: 14 residues. V was cut by 0 bases and J by 3 bases, with 9 bases left in between. The CDR3 nucleotides are TGTGCCAGCAGCGTAGAGGCGGCAGAAGAGACCCAGTACTTC. Protein sequence: CASSVEAAEETQYF.

The chain combines TRBV5-1 with TRBJ1-3; no firm D call. The CDR3 runs to 14 residues. V lost 0 bases to trimming and J lost 4 bases, with 8 bases between them. Germline V gene lookup returns CDR1 SGHRS and CDR2 YFSETQ. CDR3 DNA: TGCGCCAGCAGCTTGGGGGCAGTAGGAAACACCATATATTTT. It translates to CASSLGAVGNTIYF.

To note about this clone: Lacking the conserved final phenylalanine or tryptophan, this CDR3 likely reflects a read error. Because the CDR3's place on the DNA is in doubt, the DNA is left out and the CDR3 is given as listed by TCRdb. The rearrangement links TRBV13 to TRBJ2-4; TRBD1 was called by the table and not checked on the DNA. Germline V gene data show CDR1 as PRHDT and CDR2 as FYEKMQ (reference sequence). Including both end residues, the CDR3 is 12 amino acids long. The chain's CDR3 is CASSLGRDSQVN.

Worth noting for this clone: The junction shows a germline mismatch at one end, possibly a read error. The chain recombines TRBV7-3 with TRBJ1-2; 7 bases map to TRBD1. The V gene's germline CDR1 is SGHTA and CDR2 FQGTGA. The length of the CDR3 is 13 residues. The CDR3 region is CASSLGTVYGYIF. CDR3 sequence (DNA): TGTGCCAGCAGCTTGGGGACAGTCTATGGCTACATCTTC.

The chain carries TRBV10-3 and TRBJ1-6; 7 bases map to TRBD1. The CDR3 totals 14 residues. Looked up from germline, CDR1 is ENHRY and CDR2 is SYGVKD. V shed 5 bases and J 13 bases; nucleotides not matched to a gene: 11. CDR3 DNA sequence: TGTGCCATCAGTCCGGACAGGCTTTCTTCTCCCCTCCACTTT. Translation: CAISPDRLSSPLHF.

This sequence joins TRBV6-5 and TRBJ2-7; the D gene is possibly TRBD2 (5 bases). Germline CDR1 reads MNHEY; CDR2 reads SVGAGI. Deletions cut 0 bases from V and 2 bases from J, with 8 bases between. CDR3 length equals 14 residues. CDR3 coding DNA: TGTGCCAGCAGTTACTCGGCCGGGGCCTACGAGCAGTACTTC. Protein: CASSYSAGAYEQYF.

DNA of the CDR3: TGTGCCAGCAGTTCCCAAGCGGGGGCCTCCTACAATGAGCAGTTCTTC. This codes for CASSSQAGASYNEQFF. The rearrangement uses TRBV28 and TRBJ2-1; 8 bases fit TRBD2. Trimming took 4 bases from V and 0 from J; bases not matched to a gene: 5. The CDR3 loop spans 16 amino acids. The germline gives CDR1 MDHEN, CDR2 SYDVKM.

The chain carries TRBV2 and TRBJ1-1, with D perhaps TRBD1 (6 bases). With 5 bases removed from V and 1 base from J, the gap between germline ends came to 8 bases. Germline values: CDR1 SNHLY, CDR2 FYNNEI. The CDR3 runs 13 residues. DNA for the CDR3: TGTGCCAGCAGTACCAGGGGGAACACTGAAGCTTTCTTT. Protein: CASSTRGNTEAFF.

The CDR3 loop is CAWGPGLYEGANVLTF. The CDR3 DNA reads as TGTGCCTGGGGTCCGGGACTATATGAGGGGGCCAACGTCCTGACTTTC. The V and J genes are TRBV30 and TRBJ2-6, with 7 bases lining up with TRBD2. The J segment lost 4 bases and the V segment lost 5 bases, leaving 11 bases of the junction unmatched. This CDR3 contains 16 residues. CDR1 and CDR2 from the germline V gene are GTSNPN and SVGIG (reference sequence).

The chain has TRBV4-1 and TRBJ1-2; TRBD1 matches 7 bases. Losses at the gene ends were 1 base for V and 3 bases for J; bases not matched to a gene: 14. The CDR3 length is 18 residues. Germline V gene lookup returns CDR1 MGHRA and CDR2 YSYEKL. The CDR3: CASSQVDMGFRGDYGYTF. For the CDR3, the DNA is TGCGCCAGCAGCCAAGTAGATATGGGGTTCAGGGGGGACTATGGCTACACCTTC.

This clone is medium-sized (0.01 to 0.1%) in the sample. The chain uses TRBV25-1 and TRBJ2-7; no reliable D call. This CDR3 is built from 14 residues. Per the germline V gene, CDR1 is MGHDK and CDR2 is SYGVNS. The V gene lost 4 bases and the J gene lost 3 bases, with 13 bases spanning the gap. The CDR3 loop is CASSGKPRVYEQYF. CDR3 bases: TGTGCCAGCAGTGGCAAGCCCCGCGTCTACGAGCAGTACTTC.

The chain employs TRBV19 and TRBJ1-4; a weak D match, TRBD1 (6 bases). Germline assignment: CDR1 LNHDA and CDR2 SQIVND (reference sequence). The CDR3 loop spans 16 amino acids. V gave up 7 bases and J gave up 7 bases, with 22 bases separating them. The DNA of the CDR3 is TGTGCCAGTAACTACCGCGGGGGGGGCCTAAGTGAAAAACTGTTTTTT. This gives the protein CASNYRGGGLSEKLFF.

V and J are TRBV18 and TRBJ2-1; 9 bases line up with TRBD2. Germline CDR1 and CDR2: KGHSH and LQKENI. The CDR3 has 15 amino acids. After removal of 8 bases from V and 10 bases from J, the junction contained 15 bases not matched to a gene. CDR3 nucleotides: TGTGCCAGCCGCACCGTCGCGGGGGGGCCAAGAGAGCAGTTCTTC. Protein sequence: CASRTVAGGPREQFF.